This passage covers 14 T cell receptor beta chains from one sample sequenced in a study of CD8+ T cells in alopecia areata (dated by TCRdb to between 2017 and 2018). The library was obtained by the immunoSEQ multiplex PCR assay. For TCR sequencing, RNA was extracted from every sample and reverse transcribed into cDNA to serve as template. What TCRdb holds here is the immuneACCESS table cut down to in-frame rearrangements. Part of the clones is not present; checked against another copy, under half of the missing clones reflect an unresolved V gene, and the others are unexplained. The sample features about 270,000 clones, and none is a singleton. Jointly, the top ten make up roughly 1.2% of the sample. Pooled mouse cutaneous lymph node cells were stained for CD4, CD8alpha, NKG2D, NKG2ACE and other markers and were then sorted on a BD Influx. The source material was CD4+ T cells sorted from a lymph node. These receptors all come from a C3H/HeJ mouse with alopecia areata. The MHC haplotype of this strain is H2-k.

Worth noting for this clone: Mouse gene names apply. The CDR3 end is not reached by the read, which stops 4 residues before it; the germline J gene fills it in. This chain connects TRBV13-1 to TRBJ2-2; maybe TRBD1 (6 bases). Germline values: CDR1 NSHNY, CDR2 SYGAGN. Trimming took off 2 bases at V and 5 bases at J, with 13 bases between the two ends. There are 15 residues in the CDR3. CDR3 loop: CASSEAGEGTGQLYF. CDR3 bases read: TGTGCCAGCAGTGAGGCAGGGGAGGGGACCGGG.

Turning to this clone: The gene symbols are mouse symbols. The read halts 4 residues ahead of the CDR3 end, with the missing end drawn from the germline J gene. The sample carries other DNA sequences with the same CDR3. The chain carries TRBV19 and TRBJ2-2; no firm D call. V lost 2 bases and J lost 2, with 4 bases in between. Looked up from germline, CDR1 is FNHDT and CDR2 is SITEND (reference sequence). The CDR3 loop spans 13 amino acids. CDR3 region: CASSIQNTGQLYF. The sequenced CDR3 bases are TGTGCCAGCAGTATCCAGAACACCGGG.

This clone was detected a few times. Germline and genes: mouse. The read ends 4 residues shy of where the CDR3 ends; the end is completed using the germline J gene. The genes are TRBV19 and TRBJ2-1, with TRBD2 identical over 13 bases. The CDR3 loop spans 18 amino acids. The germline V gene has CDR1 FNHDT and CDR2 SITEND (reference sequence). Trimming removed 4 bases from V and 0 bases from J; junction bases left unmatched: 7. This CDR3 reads CASSPRTGGAFNYAEQFF. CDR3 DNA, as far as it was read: TGTGCCAGCAGTCCCCGGACTGGGGGGGCCTTTAACTATGCT.

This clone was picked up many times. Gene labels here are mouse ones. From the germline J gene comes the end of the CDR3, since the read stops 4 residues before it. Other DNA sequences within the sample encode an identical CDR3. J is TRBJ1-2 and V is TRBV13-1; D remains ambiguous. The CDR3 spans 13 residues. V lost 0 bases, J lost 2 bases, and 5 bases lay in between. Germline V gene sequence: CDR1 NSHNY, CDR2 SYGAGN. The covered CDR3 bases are TGTGCCAGCAGTGATGCACAGAACTCC. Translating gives CASSDAQNS. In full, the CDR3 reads CASSDAQNSDYTF.

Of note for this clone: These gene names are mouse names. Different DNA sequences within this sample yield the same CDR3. The sequenced CDR3 bases are TGTGCCAGCAGTATACCGGACAACTCCTAT. Its translation is CASSIPDNSY. The whole CDR3 sequence is CASSIPDNSYEQYF. The chain recombines TRBV19 with TRBJ2-7, with D tentatively TRBD1 (5 bases). Sequencing ends 4 residues short of the CDR3 end; the germline J gene provides the rest. Germline loops: CDR1 FNHDT, CDR2 SITEND (reference sequence). V lost 1 base and J 0 bases, leaving 8 bases between the germline ends. The CDR3 extends over 14 amino acids.

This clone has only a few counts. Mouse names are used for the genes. CDR3 region: CASSPLGASAETLYF. The CDR3 DNA, read in part, is TGTGCCAGCAGTCCACTGGGGGCTAGTGCAGAA. V gene TRBV13-3 combines with J gene TRBJ2-3; TRBD2 matches at 8 bases. The read comes to an end 4 residues before the CDR3 does, leaving the germline J gene to fill in the end. After removal of 4 bases from V and 0 bases from J, the junction contained 4 bases not matched to a gene. The germline V gene has CDR1 NNHDY and CDR2 SYVADS. The CDR3 consists of 15 residues.

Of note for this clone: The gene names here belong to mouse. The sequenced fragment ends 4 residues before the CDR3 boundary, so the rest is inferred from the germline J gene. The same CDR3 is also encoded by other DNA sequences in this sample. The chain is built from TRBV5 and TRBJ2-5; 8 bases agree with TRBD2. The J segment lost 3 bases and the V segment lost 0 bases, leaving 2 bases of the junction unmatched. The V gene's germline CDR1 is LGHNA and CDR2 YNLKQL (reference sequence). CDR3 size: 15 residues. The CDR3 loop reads CASSQDPGGQDTQYF. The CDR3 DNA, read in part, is TGTGCCAGCAGCCAAGATCCTGGGGGGCAAGAC.

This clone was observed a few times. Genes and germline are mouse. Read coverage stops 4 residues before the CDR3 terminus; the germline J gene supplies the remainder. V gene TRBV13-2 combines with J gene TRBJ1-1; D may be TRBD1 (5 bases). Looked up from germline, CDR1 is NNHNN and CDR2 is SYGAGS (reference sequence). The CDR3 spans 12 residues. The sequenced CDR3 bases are TGTGCCAGCGGTGGTCCGGGGGGA. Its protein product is CASGGPGG. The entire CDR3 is CASGGPGGEVFF.

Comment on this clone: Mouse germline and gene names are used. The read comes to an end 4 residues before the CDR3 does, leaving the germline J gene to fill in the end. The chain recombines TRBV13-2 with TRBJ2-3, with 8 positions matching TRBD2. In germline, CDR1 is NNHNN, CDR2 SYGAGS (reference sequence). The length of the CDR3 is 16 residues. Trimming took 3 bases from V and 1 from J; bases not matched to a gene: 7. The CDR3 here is CASGGPGGRRAETLYF. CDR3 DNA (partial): TGTGCCAGCGGTGGCCCGGGGGGGCGCCGTGCAGAA.

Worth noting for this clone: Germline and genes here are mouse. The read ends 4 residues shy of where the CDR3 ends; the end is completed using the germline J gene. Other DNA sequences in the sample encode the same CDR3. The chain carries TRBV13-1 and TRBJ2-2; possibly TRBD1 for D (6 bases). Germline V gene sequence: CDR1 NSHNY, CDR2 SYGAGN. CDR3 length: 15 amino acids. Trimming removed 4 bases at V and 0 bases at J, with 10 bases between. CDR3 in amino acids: CASSPGQTNTGQLYF. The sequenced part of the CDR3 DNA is TGTGCCAGCAGTCCTGGACAGACAAACACCGGG.

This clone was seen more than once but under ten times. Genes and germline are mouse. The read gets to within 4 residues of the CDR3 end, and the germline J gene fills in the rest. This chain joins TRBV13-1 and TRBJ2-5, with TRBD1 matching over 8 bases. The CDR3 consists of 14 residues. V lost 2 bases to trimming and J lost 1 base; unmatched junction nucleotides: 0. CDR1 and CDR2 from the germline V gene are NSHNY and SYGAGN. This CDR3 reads CASSEQGDQDTQYF. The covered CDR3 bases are TGTGCCAGCAGTGAACAGGGGGACCAAGAC.

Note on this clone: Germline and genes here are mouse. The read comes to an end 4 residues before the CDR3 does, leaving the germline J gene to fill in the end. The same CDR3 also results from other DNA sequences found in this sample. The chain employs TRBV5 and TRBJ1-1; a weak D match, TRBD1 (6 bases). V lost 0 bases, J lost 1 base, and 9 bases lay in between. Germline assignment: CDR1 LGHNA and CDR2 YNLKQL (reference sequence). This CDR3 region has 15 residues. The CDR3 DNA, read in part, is TGTGCCAGCAGCCAAGAGGGGGCAGGAAACACA. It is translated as CASSQEGAGNT. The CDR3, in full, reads CASSQEGAGNTEVFF.

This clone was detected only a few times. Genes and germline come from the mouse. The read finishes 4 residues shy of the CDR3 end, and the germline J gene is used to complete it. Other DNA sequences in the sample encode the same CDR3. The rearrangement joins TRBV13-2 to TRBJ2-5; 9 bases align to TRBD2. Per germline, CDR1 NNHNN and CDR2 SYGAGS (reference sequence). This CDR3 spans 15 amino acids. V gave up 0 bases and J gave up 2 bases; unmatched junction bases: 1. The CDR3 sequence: CASGDAWGGQDTQYF. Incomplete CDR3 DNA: TGTGCCAGCGGTGATGCCTGGGGGGGCCAAGAC.

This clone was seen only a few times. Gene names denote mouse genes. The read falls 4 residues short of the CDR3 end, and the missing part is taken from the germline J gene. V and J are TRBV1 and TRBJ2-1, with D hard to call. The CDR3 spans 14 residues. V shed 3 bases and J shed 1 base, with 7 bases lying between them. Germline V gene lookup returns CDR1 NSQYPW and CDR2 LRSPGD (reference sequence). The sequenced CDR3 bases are TGCACCTGCAGTGCGGGCAGGAACTATGCT. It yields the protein CTCSAGRNYA. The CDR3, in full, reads CTCSAGRNYAEQFF.